Listed here are 25 T cell receptor beta chains from one sample, sequenced in a study of T cells in Graves' hyperthyroidism and ophthalmopathy. RNA transcripts gave rise to amplified TCR beta CDR3 regions. The primer set for the first-round RT-PCR of the TCR CDR3 was HTBI. From the multiplex PCR reads, TCRdb called clonotypes with MiXCR, one entry per CDR3 protein. Of about 560,000 distinct CDR3 sequences listed, 14% were seen once; the top ten hold more than 11%. The specimen was blood. These receptors were obtained from a woman in her thirties or forties with Graves' hyperthyroidism.

This clonotype was counted a few times. CDR3: CATSDKEPQLSNQPQHF. The CDR3 region has the DNA TGTGCCACCAGTGATAAGGAGCCCCAACTCAGCAATCAGCCCCAGCATTTT. This chain connects TRBV24-1 to TRBJ1-5; D gene unclear. CDR3 length: 17 residues. Germline lookup yields CDR1 KGHDR and CDR2 SFDVKD. V lost 3 bases and J 1 base, leaving 15 bases between the germline ends.

The table lists this clonotype with a count of one. The chain joins TRBV6-9 to TRBJ2-1; 7 bases align to TRBD2. Germline values: CDR1 MNHGY, CDR2 SVAAGI. Losses at the gene ends were 3 bases for V and 4 bases for J; bases not matched to a gene: 15. The CDR3 covers 18 residues. The CDR3 sequence is CASSYQASGRMFYNEQFF. In DNA, the CDR3 is TGTGCCAGCAGTTACCAGGCTAGCGGTCGTATGTTTTACAATGAGCAGTTCTTC.

This clonotype was recorded at least ten times. The rearrangement joins TRBV7-8 to TRBJ1-5; possible D gene TRBD1, 6 bases. This CDR3 is 17 amino acids long. CDR1 SGHVS and CDR2 FQNEAQ come from the germline V gene. Trimming took off 5 bases at V and 4 bases at J, with 21 bases between the two ends. CDR3 bases: TGTGCCAGCAGCCCTAGGGGGGGCGGAATTGTAAATCAGCCCCAGCATTTT. Translated, it gives CASSPRGGGIVNQPQHF.

In its sample, this clonotype was seen a few times. A much bigger clone sits one base away, suggesting this may be a read error. The V and J genes are TRBV2 and TRBJ2-3, with 11 bases identical to TRBD2. Germline assignment: CDR1 SNHLY and CDR2 FYNNEI. The trim removed 3 bases at V and 6 bases at J, leaving 5 bases unmatched. The CDR3 has 15 amino acids. CDR3 in amino acids: CASSEALAGGDTQYF. CDR3 nucleotides: TGTGCCAGCAGTGAGGCTCTAGCGGGAGGTGATACGCAGTATTTT.

This clonotype was observed a handful of times. The chain carries TRBV9 and TRBJ2-1; TRBD2 agrees at 7 bases. CDR1 and CDR2 (germline): SGDLS, YYNGEE. V was clipped by 4 bases and J by 6 bases; unmatched bases: 7. This CDR3 comprises 14 residues. The CDR3 loop reads CASSSRLAGNEQFF. CDR3 DNA sequence: TGTGCCAGCAGCTCCAGACTAGCTGGCAATGAGCAGTTCTTC.

This clonotype was recorded many times. The chain combines TRBV2 with TRBJ2-5; D perhaps matches TRBD1 (6 bases). Germline values: CDR1 SNHLY, CDR2 FYNNEI. Trimming pared 7 bases from V and 4 bases from J, leaving 16 bases between. The CDR3 is 14 residues long. The CDR3 coding sequence is TGTGCCAGCATTTTTCAACGGACAGCAGAGACCCAGTACTTC. Protein sequence: CASIFQRTAETQYF.

This clonotype was counted ten times or more. The chain couples TRBV28 to TRBJ2-7; 7 bases agree with TRBD1. Germline assignment: CDR1 MDHEN and CDR2 SYDVKM. CDR3 size: 14 residues. Trimming took 7 bases from V and 3 from J; bases not matched to a gene: 9. The CDR3 region is CASTPGDRVYEQYF. The CDR3 DNA follows: TGTGCCAGCACCCCCGGGGACAGAGTCTACGAGCAGTACTTC.

This clonotype has ten or more counts. One junction end does not reproduce the germline sequence, and a read error may be involved. This chain connects TRBV28 to TRBJ1-4; no definite D call. Germline assignment: CDR1 MDHEN and CDR2 SYDVKM. This CDR3 comprises 14 residues. The CDR3 protein is CASGFGPTNEKLFF. The CDR3 bases are TGTGCCAGCGGTTTTGGGCCCACTAATGAAAAACTGTTTTTT.

A few counts support this clonotype. This chain uses TRBV15 with TRBJ2-5; 7 bases agree with TRBD1. Germline CDR1 and CDR2: LNHNV and YYDKDF (reference sequence). Trimming removed 0 bases from V and 1 base from J; junction bases left unmatched: 5. The CDR3 loop spans 16 amino acids. CDR3 loop: CATSRDPGQTQETQYF. CDR3 in DNA: TGTGCCACCAGCAGAGATCCGGGACAGACCCAAGAGACCCAGTACTTC.

The table lists this clonotype with many counts. The chain uses TRBV11-2 and TRBJ2-2; 10 bases match TRBD2. V shed 1 base and J 4 bases; nucleotides not matched to a gene: 6. CDR1 is SGHAT and CDR2 is FQNNGV in the germline V gene. The CDR3 consists of 17 residues. This chain's CDR3 is CASSLASGSGVTGELFF. CDR3 coding DNA: TGTGCCAGCAGCTTAGCTAGCGGGAGCGGGGTCACCGGGGAGCTGTTTTTT.

The table lists this clonotype with a few counts. This chain links TRBV7-2 with TRBJ1-6; D not resolved. The CDR3 totals 11 residues. Germline assignment: CDR1 SGHTA and CDR2 FQGNSA. V was cut by 1 base and J by 17 bases, with 9 bases left in between. This chain's CDR3 is CASSLDLLIHF. The DNA of the CDR3 is TGTGCCAGCAGCTTAGACCTTCTCATCCACTTT.

V and J are TRBV7-9 and TRBJ1-1, with D possibly matching TRBD1 (5 bases). CDR3 length: 15 amino acids. CDR1 is SEHNR and CDR2 is FQNEAQ in the germline V gene (reference sequence). V was pared by 2 bases and J by 0 bases, with 10 bases between. CDR3 residues: CASSLLPQVNTEAFF. The CDR3 coding sequence is TGTGCCAGCAGCTTACTCCCACAGGTGAACACTGAAGCTTTCTTT.

This clonotype appeared many times. The V and J genes are TRBV6-1 and TRBJ1-1; D is unclear. CDR1 is MNHNS, CDR2 SASEGT, per germline. V lost 5 bases and J 5 bases, leaving 21 bases between the germline ends. The CDR3 is 16 amino acids. The CDR3 here is CASSTSDLLVGTEAFF. CDR3 in DNA: TGTGCCAGCAGTACCTCGGACCTCCTGGTCGGGACTGAAGCTTTCTTT.

This clonotype was recorded at least ten times. The genes are TRBV5-1 and TRBJ1-2; 7 positions match TRBD1. This CDR3 is built from 15 residues. After removal of 4 bases from V and 4 bases from J, the junction contained 10 bases not matched to a gene. The V gene's germline CDR1 is SGHRS and CDR2 YFSETQ. CDR3 sequence: CASSLGTAKSYGYTF. CDR3 sequence (DNA): TGCGCCAGCAGCCTTGGGACAGCAAAAAGCTATGGCTACACCTTC.

Ten or more counts support this clonotype. The chain links TRBV19 to TRBJ2-7; D is perhaps TRBD1 or TRBD2 (5 bases each). CDR3 length: 15 amino acids. Deletions cut 3 bases from V and 2 bases from J, with 14 bases between. Germline CDR1 and CDR2: LNHDA and SQIVND (reference sequence). The CDR3 is CASSIGATTPYEQYF. DNA of the CDR3: TGTGCCAGTAGTATTGGGGCGACTACCCCCTACGAGCAGTACTTC.

The table lists this clonotype with a few counts. CDR3 nucleotides: TGCGCCAGCAGTGAGTCTGAACAGCAACAAGAGACCCAGTACTTC. Protein product: CASSESEQQQETQYF. The chain couples TRBV10-1 to TRBJ2-5; D gene ambiguous. In germline, CDR1 is WNHNN, CDR2 SYGVQD (reference sequence). V was clipped by 0 bases and J by 2 bases, with 10 bases between them. The CDR3 is made up of 15 amino acids.

The table lists this clonotype with many counts. V and J are TRBV6-1 and TRBJ2-7; TRBD2 matches 7 bases. Trimming took 8 bases from V and 1 from J; bases not matched to a gene: 5. This CDR3 region has 13 residues. Germline CDR1 reads MNHNS; CDR2 reads SASEGT. CDR3 loop: CASALAASYEQYF. CDR3 DNA sequence: TGTGCCAGCGCCCTAGCGGCGTCCTACGAGCAGTACTTC.

The chain joins TRBV11-1 to TRBJ2-5, with 9 bases that match TRBD2. Germline CDR1 and CDR2: SGHAT and FQDESV (reference sequence). Germline trimming cut 5 bases from V and 3 bases from J; bases unmatched to any gene: 4. CDR3 length: 14 amino acids. The CDR3: CASSPRTSEETQYF. The DNA for the CDR3 is TGTGCCAGCAGCCCCAGGACTAGCGAAGAGACCCAGTACTTC.

The chain has TRBV5-1 and TRBJ1-1; D is undetermined. Germline CDR1 reads SGHRS; CDR2 reads YFSETQ. Deletions cut 4 bases from V and 1 base from J, with 14 bases between. The CDR3 loop spans 15 amino acids. The CDR3 DNA follows: TGCGCCAGCAGCCTCCTGACGGAAGCGAACACTGAAGCTTTCTTT. Protein: CASSLLTEANTEAFF.

There are a few counts of this clonotype. The chain has TRBV4-1 and TRBJ2-5; D is possibly TRBD2 (7 bases). The CDR3 is 15 amino acids. Trimming left V 6 bases short and J 5 bases short, with 19 bases between. Germline loops: CDR1 MGHRA, CDR2 YSYEKL. The CDR3 protein is CASSPLGGLSETQYF. CDR3 sequence (DNA): TGCGCCAGCAGTCCCCTCGGGGGGCTCTCGGAGACCCAGTACTTC.

The chain links TRBV12-3 or TRBV12-4 to TRBJ1-5; D unresolved. The CDR3 contains 12 residues. V was cut by 6 bases and J by 5 bases, with 8 bases left in between. For the CDR3, the DNA is TGTGCCAGCAGACCCACTGATCAGCCCCAGCATTTT. This codes for CASRPTDQPQHF.

This chain uses TRBV28 with TRBJ2-7; 9 nucleotides match TRBD1. The CDR3 has 15 amino acids. V dropped 7 bases and J dropped 4; count of bases not matched to a gene: 11. Germline values: CDR1 MDHEN, CDR2 SYDVKM. CDR3 loop: CASTSATGGFYEQYF. As DNA, the CDR3 is TGTGCCAGCACCTCAGCTACAGGGGGCTTTTACGAGCAGTACTTC.

This clonotype was detected a few times. The genes are TRBV28 and TRBJ2-7; D unresolved. CDR1 is MDHEN and CDR2 is SYDVKM in the germline V gene. The V and J ends lost 6 bases and 1 base respectively, with 7 bases between them. The CDR3 runs 12 residues. CDR3 sequence: CASRQKSYEQYF. The CDR3 DNA follows: TGTGCCAGCAGGCAAAAATCCTACGAGCAGTACTTC.

This clonotype was detected a few times. The chain links TRBV12-3 or TRBV12-4 to TRBJ2-7; D not certain. V was shortened by 6 bases and J by 5 bases, with 17 bases between the two germline ends. The CDR3 covers 14 residues. As DNA, the CDR3 is TGTGCCAGCAGCAGCATTAATCTCGGCAACGAGCAGTACTTC. It encodes CASSSINLGNEQYF.

This clonotype was counted between two and nine times. V is TRBV14 and J is TRBJ2-3, with 7 nucleotides matching TRBD2. The germline CDR1 and CDR2 sequences are SGHDN and FVKESK. V lost 4 bases and J lost 9; bases outside the gene matches: 10. The CDR3 extends over 14 amino acids. CDR3 loop: CASSLWEGEGTQYF. Written as DNA, the CDR3 is TGTGCCAGCAGCCTCTGGGAGGGCGAAGGAACGCAGTATTTT. Drawing the rest from reference TRBV14 and TRBJ2-3, the complete variable domain is EAGVTQFPSHSVIEKGQTVTLRCDPISGHDNLYWYRRVMGKEIKFLLHFVKESKQDESGMPNNRFLAERTGGTYSTLKVQPAELEDSGVYFCASSLWEGEGTQYFGPGTRLTVL.